The clone carrying this T cell receptor beta chain was observed a handful of times. Its antigen remains unidentified. Trimming removed 3 bases from V and 7 bases from J, with 13 bases in between. The CDR3 contains 14 residues. These data are taken from a study of regulatory T cells in long-lasting Graves disease. For TCR beta, libraries came from iRepertoire HTBI primers and Arm-PCR of CDR3 regions. TCRdb used MiXCR to reprocess the multiplex PCR reads, holding one entry per CDR3 protein. The profile shows approximately 380,000 distinct CDR3 sequences, around 20% of them singletons. Regarding the study as a whole: Favored usage of TRBV28, TRBJ1-2 and TRBJ2-5 was recorded in persistent disease. TCR diversity was lower in persistent than newly diagnosed Graves' disease.

As for time point: persistent/refractory GD, antithyroid drugs over 5 years with positive TRAb. The TCR library was prepared using RNA isolated from PBMCs. The chain couples TRBV12-3 or TRBV12-4 to TRBJ2-1; D perhaps matches TRBD2 (6 bases). Sequences were derived from peripheral blood mononuclear cells (PBMCs), sampled when the disease was refractory, from a patient treated with antithyroid drugs. The receptor was isolated from a female donor with Graves disease. CDR3 sequence: CASSLAGNINEQFF. Written as DNA, the CDR3 is TGTGCCAGCAGTTTGGCGGGGAATATTAATGAGCAGTTCTTC.